This T cell receptor (beta chain) was found in a study of T-cell memory formation after mild COVID-19 listed by TCRdb under 2021. Regarding the research as a whole: TCR sequence clusters from the two donors were largely donor specific. In a couple of donors, T-cell clones that expanded and contracted after mild COVID-19 were tracked by sequencing TCRalpha and TCRbeta repertoires over time. The cohort was made up of two young adult volunteers, one female and one male, who were previously healthy.

Broad study findings and their caveats: Clones that contracted from day 15 to 85 showed balanced CD4/CD8 phenotypes, whereas a second wave of clones that expanded from day 15 to 37 leaned towards CD4+. The second-wave clones that peaked on day 37 were not confirmed to be SARS-CoV-2 specific. Only a couple of mild cases were covered in the study, and larger cohorts including severe cases with pre-infection samples were considered necessary. Contracting CD4+ clones were found mainly in CM and EM memory subsets, while CD8+ clones were enriched in EMRA. Some responding clones were detected in pre-infection memory, which suggested that pre-existing cross-reactive memory T cells had joined the SARS-CoV-2 response.

This clonotype was counted between two and nine times. Its specific antigen is unknown. Base qualities are missing; no much larger clone stands one base away. Ficoll-Paque density gradient centrifugation was the method used to isolate PBMCs. TCRdb names Illumina NovaSeq 6000 as the instrument used. TCRalpha and TCRbeta cDNA libraries were built by 5'RACE with constant-segment primers, adding sample barcodes and unique molecular identifiers. RNA was extracted from every sample with Trizol reagent. Library amplification was performed in two PCR steps, and a second sample barcode and Illumina TruSeq adapters were introduced in the second step. Sequencing of libraries was performed on an Illumina NovaSeq with 2 x 150 bp paired-end reads. Regarding the original processing steps: Demultiplexing of reads and collapsing into UMI-guided consensus sequences were performed with migec v1.2.7. With mixcr v2.1.11, UMI consensuses were aligned to TRA and TRB V and J templates and assembled into clonotypes. Expanded or contracted clonotypes were those called significant by both edgeR and NoisET, with noise models trained on biological replicates. For edgeR calls, the thresholds were a false discovery rate-adjusted p below 0.01 and a log2 fold-change of 1. PCA with hierarchical clustering of max-normalized trajectories of the 1000 most abundant clonotypes was used as exploratory dynamics analysis. Separately sequenced CD4+ and CD8+ repertoires were used to assign the CD4 or CD8 phenotype of responding clones. Using fastp at Q25 and MiXCR, TCRdb reprocessed the public reads and kept productive beta chains. Each entry merges the rows of one CDR3 protein and shows their most common DNA and genes. TCRdb assigned the V and J calls; the authors' analysis was not used. This sample lists about 620,000 distinct CDR3 sequences; about a sixth were detected once. The ten largest account for around 11% of the sample.

For this chain, trimming is 6 bases at the V end and 6 bases at the J end, and the number of junction bases without a gene match is 4. Looking up the germline V gene (reference sequence) yields CDR1 SEHNR and CDR2 FQNEAQ. The CDR3 starts with the cysteine, ends with the phenylalanine, and has 13 residues. The DNA shown is the 39-base CDR3, in frame from base 1. What was sequenced was PBMCs or a T cell subset sorted from them (not recorded which). This sequence originates from an adult woman who had mild COVID-19 (a few samples of this study predate the infection). The sample titles of this study are shuffled in the database, so cell type and time point are left out; the donor was told from shared clones. The chain employs TRBV7-9 and TRBJ2-7, and 11 junctional nucleotides match TRBD2. The base sequence is TGTGCCAGCAGGCTAGCGGGAGGCACCGAGCAGTACTTC. The translation is CASRLAGGTEQYF.